The TCR beta chain described here comes from a study of technical replicates of blood from a handful of donors. The protocol was immunoSEQ multiplex PCR, while the TCRdb copy is restricted to in-frame clones and leaves out a portion. The top ten clones hold roughly 4.9% of a sample with 55,000 to 70,000 clones, approximately 89% of them seen once. V was pared by 2 bases and J by 9 bases, with 5 bases of the junction left unmatched. This CDR3 has 14 residues. The germline V gene has CDR1 MNHEY and CDR2 SMNVEV (reference sequence). This clonotype was obtained from a human donor in good health. Some clones in this sample may be carry-over from other donors' samples. V gene TRBV27 combines with J gene TRBJ2-1, with 9 bases that match TRBD2. Input material: PBMCs. DNA of the CDR3: TGTGCCAGCAGTTTAGCGGGAGGGCCGGTTGAGCAGTTCTTC. Amino acid sequence: CASSLAGGPVEQFF.